A selection of T cell receptor beta chains follows, all from one sample in a study of CD8 T cells in ankylosing spondylitis. TCRdb re-called the 5' RACE reads through MiXCR, storing one row per CDR3 protein. The sample holds some 270,000 distinct CDR3 sequences; more than 25% are singletons and the top ten take roughly 4.2%. The sample was blood, either unsorted or a sorted T cell fraction (not recorded which). These receptors all come from a male donor with ankylosing spondylitis or in good health (not recorded which). Both conserved end residues are part of each CDR3. The order of the fields is J gene, V gene, CDR3 protein.

j_call: TRBJ2-5
v_call: TRBV10-3
cdr3_aa: CAISEAGGRETQYF

j_call: TRBJ1-2
v_call: TRBV12-3/TRBV12-4
cdr3_aa: CASTAGTGNYGYTF

j_call: TRBJ1-1
v_call: TRBV6-5
cdr3_aa: CASSYRGIRNTEAFF

j_call: TRBJ1-5
v_call: TRBV20-1
cdr3_aa: CSAWDSNQPQHF

j_call: TRBJ2-7
v_call: TRBV29-1
cdr3_aa: CSVEDGNRGSYEQYF

j_call: TRBJ2-1
v_call: TRBV20-1
cdr3_aa: CSASRGPYNEQFF

j_call: TRBJ1-5
v_call: TRBV20-1
cdr3_aa: CSARDGSGGQPQHF

j_call: TRBJ1-2
v_call: TRBV3-1
cdr3_aa: CASSLRTGGGYGYTF

j_call: TRBJ2-7
v_call: TRBV6-6
cdr3_aa: CASTRDNYEQYF

j_call: TRBJ2-7
v_call: TRBV20-1
cdr3_aa: CSASTQVPGGIYEQYF

j_call: TRBJ2-7
v_call: TRBV5-1
cdr3_aa: CASGRREGYEQYF

j_call: TRBJ2-1
v_call: TRBV20-1
cdr3_aa: CSARVIGGRYNEQFF